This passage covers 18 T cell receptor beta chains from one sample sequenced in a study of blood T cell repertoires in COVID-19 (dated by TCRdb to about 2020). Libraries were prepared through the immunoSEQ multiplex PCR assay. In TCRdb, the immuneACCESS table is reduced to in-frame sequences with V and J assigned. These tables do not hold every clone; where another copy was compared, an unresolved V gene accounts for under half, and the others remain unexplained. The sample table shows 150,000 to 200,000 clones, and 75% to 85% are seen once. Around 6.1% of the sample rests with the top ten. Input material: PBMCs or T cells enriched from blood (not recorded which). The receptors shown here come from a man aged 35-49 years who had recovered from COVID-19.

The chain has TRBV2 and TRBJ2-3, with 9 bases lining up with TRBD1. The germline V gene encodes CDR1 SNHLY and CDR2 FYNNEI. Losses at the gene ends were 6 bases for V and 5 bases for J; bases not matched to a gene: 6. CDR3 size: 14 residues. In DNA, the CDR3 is TGTGCCAGCAGACCAACAGGGGGCGTAGATACGCAGTATTTT. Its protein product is CASRPTGGVDTQYF.

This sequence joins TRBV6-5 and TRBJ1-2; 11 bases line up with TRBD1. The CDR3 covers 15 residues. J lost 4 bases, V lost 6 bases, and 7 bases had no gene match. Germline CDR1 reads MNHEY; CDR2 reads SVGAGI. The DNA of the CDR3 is TGTGCCAGCAGAACAGGGACAGGGGGTGGCTATGGCTACACCTTC. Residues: CASRTGTGGGYGYTF.

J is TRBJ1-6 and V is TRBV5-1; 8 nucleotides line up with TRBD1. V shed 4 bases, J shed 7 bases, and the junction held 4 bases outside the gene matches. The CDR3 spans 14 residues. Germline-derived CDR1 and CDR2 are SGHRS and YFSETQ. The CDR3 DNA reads TGCGCCAGCAGCCCGGACAGGGAAAATTCACCCCTCCACTTT. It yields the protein CASSPDRENSPLHF.

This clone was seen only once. In DNA form, the CDR3 reads TGTGCCAGCGGAGCGGGGGGGTACCTAGATACGCAGTATTTT. Translated, it gives CASGAGGYLDTQYF. The rearrangement links TRBV3-1 (or the pseudogene TRBV3-2) to TRBJ2-3, with 10 bases identical to TRBD2. The CDR3 is 14 amino acids. Trimming cost V 8 bases and J 5 bases; bases outside gene matches: 7. CDR1 is LGHDT and CDR2 is YNNKEL in the germline V gene (reference sequence).

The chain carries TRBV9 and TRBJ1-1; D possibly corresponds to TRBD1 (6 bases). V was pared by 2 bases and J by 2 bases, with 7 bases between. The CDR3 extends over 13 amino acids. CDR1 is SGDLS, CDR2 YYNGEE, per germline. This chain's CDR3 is CASSVDSNTEAFF. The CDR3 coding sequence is TGTGCCAGCAGCGTGGACAGCAACACTGAAGCTTTCTTT.

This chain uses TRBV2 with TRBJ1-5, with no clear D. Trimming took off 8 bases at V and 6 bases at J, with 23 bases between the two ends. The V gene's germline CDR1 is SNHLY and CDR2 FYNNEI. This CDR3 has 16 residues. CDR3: CASSKETLRDGQPQHF. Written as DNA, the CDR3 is TGTGCCAGCTCCAAAGAGACTCTGCGAGATGGTCAGCCCCAGCATTTT.

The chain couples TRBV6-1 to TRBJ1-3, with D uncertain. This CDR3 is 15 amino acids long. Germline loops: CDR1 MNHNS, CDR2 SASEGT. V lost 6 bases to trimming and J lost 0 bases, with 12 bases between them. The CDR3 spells CASRSTVNSGNTIYF. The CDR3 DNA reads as TGTGCCAGCAGGTCCACAGTAAACTCTGGAAACACCATATATTTT.

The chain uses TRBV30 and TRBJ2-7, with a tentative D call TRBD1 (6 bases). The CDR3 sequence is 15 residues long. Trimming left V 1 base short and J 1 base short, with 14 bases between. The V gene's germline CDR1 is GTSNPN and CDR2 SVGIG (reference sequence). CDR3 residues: CAWSAKTGLSYEQYF. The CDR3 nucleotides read TGTGCCTGGAGTGCGAAGACAGGTCTTTCCTACGAGCAGTACTTC. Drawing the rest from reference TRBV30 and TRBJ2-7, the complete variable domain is SQTIHQWPATLVQPVGSPLSLECTVEGTSNPNLYWYRQAAGRGLQLLFYSVGIGQISSEVPQNLSASRPQDRQFILSSKKLLLSDSGFYLCAWSAKTGLSYEQYFGPGTRLTVT.

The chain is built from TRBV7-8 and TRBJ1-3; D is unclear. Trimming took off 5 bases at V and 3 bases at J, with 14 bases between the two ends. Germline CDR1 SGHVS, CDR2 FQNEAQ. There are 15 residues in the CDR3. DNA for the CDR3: TGTGCCAGCAGCGCCCGACTTGTGCGTGGAAACACCATATATTTT. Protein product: CASSARLVRGNTIYF.

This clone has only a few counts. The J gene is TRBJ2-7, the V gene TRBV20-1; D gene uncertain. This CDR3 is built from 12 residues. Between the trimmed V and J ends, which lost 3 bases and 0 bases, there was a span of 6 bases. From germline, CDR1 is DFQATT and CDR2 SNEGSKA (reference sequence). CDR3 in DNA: TGCAGTGCTAGTCTTTCCTCCTACGAGCAGTACTTC. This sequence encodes CSASLSSYEQYF.

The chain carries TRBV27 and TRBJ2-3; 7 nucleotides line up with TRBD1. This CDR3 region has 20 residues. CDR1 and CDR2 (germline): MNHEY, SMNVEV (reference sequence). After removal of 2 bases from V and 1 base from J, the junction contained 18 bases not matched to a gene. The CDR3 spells CASSLGTGRGRGNRTDTQYF. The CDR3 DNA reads TGTGCCAGCAGTTTAGGAACAGGGCGAGGCAGGGGGAACCGCACAGATACGCAGTATTTT.

CDR3 sequence reads: CASSYLSGDAETQYF. CDR3 DNA: TGTGCCAGCAGTTACCTCTCGGGGGACGCGGAGACCCAGTACTTC. The J gene is TRBJ2-5, the V gene TRBV6-5, with D possibly being TRBD2 (6 bases). The CDR3 contains 15 residues. Germline V gene data show CDR1 as MNHEY and CDR2 as SVGAGI. Trimming pared 2 bases from V and 5 bases from J, leaving 15 bases between.

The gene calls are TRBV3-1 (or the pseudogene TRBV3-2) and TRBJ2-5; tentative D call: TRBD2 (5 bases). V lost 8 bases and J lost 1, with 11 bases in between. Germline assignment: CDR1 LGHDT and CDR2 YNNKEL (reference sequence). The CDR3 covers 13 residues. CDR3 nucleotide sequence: TGTGCCAGCGGGCTAGCACCCCAAGAGACCCAGTACTTC. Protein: CASGLAPQETQYF.

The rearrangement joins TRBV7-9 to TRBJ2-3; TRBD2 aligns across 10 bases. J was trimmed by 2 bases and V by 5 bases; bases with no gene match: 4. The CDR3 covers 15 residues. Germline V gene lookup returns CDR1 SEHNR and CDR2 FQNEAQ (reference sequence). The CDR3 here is CASSITSGATDTQYF. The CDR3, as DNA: TGTGCCAGCAGCATAACTAGCGGGGCCACAGATACGCAGTATTTT. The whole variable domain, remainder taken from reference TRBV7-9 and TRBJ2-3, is DTGVSQNPRHKITKRGQNVTFRCDPISEHNRLYWYRQTLGQGPEFLTYFQNEAQLEKSRLLSDRFSAERPKGSFSTLEIQRTEQGDSAMYLCASSITSGATDTQYFGPGTRLTVL.

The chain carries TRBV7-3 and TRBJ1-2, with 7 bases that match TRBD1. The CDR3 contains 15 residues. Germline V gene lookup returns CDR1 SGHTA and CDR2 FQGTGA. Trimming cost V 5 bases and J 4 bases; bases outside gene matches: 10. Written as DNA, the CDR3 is TGTGCCAGCAGCATATCACAGGGGCGCGGCTATGGCTACACCTTC. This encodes CASSISQGRGYGYTF.

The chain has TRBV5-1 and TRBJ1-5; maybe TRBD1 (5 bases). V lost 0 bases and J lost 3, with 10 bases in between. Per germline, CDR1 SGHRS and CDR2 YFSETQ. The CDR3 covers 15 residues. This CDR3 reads CASSLGGTDNQPQHF. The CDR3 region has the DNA TGCGCCAGCAGCTTGGGCGGGACGGACAATCAGCCCCAGCATTTT. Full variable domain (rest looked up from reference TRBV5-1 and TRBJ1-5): KAGVTQTPRYLIKTRGQQVTLSCSPISGHRSVSWYQQTPGQGLQFLFEYFSETQRNKGNFPGRFSGRQFSNSRSEMNVSTLELGDSALYLCASSLGGTDNQPQHFGDGTRLSIL.

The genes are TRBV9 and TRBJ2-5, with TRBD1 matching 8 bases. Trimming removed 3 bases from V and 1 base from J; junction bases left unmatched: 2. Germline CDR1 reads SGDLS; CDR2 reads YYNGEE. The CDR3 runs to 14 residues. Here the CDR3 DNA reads TGTGCCAGCAGCGGCGGACAGGGCCAAGAGACCCAGTACTTC. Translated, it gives CASSGGQGQETQYF. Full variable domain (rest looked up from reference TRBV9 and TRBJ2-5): DSGVTQTPKHLITATGQRVTLRCSPRSGDLSVYWYQQSLDQGLQFLIQYYNGEERAKGNILERFSAQQFPDLHSELNLSSLELGDSALYFCASSGGQGQETQYFGPGTRLLVL.

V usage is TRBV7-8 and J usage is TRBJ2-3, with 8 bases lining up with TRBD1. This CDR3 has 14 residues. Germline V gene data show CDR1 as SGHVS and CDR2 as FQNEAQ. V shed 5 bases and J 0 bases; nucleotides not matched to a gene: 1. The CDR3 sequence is CASSRDRSTDTQYF. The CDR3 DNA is TGTGCCAGCAGCCGGGACAGGAGCACAGATACGCAGTATTTT.